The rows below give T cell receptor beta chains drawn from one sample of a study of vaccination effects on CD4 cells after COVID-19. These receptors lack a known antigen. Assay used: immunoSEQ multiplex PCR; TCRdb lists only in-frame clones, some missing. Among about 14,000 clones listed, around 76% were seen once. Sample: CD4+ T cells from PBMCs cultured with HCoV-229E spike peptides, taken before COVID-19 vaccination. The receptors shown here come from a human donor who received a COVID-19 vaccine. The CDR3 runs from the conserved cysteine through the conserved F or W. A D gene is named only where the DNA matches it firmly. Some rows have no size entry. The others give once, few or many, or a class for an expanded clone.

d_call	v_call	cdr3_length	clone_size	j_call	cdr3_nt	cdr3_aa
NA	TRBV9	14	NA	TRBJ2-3	TGTGCCAGCAGCGTAGCCCCAATGCCAGATACGCAGTATTTT	CASSVAPMPDTQYF
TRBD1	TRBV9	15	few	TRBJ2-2	TGTGCCAGCAGCTCGACGGGACAGCTAACCGGGGAGCTGTTTTTT	CASSSTGQLTGELFF
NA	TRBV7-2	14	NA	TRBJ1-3	TGTGCCAGCAGCTTACCAAACTCTGGAAACACCATATATTTT	CASSLPNSGNTIYF
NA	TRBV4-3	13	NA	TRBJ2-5	TGCGCCAGCAGCCAAGATTTGGAGGAGACCCAGTACTTC	CASSQDLEETQYF
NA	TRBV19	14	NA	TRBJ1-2	TGTGCCAGTACGCGCGAGGGCGGGAACTATGGCTACACCTTC	CASTREGGNYGYTF
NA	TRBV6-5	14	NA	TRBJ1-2	TGTGCCAGCAGTTGGCGAGGCCAGCCTGGGGGCTACACCTTC	CASSWRGQPGGYTF
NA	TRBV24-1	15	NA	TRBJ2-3	TGTGCCACCAGTGATGGGGGCCGCCAGACAGATACGCAGTATTTT	CATSDGGRQTDTQYF
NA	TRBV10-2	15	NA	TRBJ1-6	TGCGCCAGCAGTGGGCGTATAGGGGACAATTCACCCCTCCACTTT	CASSGRIGDNSPLHF
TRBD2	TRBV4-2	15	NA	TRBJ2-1	TGTGCCAGCAGCCAAGGACTAGCGGAGCACAATGAGCAGTTCTTC	CASSQGLAEHNEQFF
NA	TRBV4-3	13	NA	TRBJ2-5	TGCGCCAGCAGCCAAGGCCGCTGGGAGACCCAGTACTTC	CASSQGRWETQYF
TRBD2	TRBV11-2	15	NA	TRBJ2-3	TGTGCCAGCAGCTTAGCCGAACTAGCGGCAGATACGCAGTATTTT	CASSLAELAADTQYF
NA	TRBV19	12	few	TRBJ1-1	TGTGCCAGTAGTGGTAGGGCCATTGAAGCTTTCTTT	CASSGRAIEAFF
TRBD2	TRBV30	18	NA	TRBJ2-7	TGTGCCTGGAGTGCGCTCGCCTTTCTAGCGGGGGGACGCTACGAGCAGTACTTC	CAWSALAFLAGGRYEQYF
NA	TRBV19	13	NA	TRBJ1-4	TGTGCCAGTAGGAGGGGGGGCGATGAAAAACTGTTTTTT	CASRRGGDEKLFF